Sequencing of this T cell receptor beta chain was carried out in a study of shared clonotypes between healthy human individuals. Germline trimming cut 5 bases from V and 4 bases from J; bases unmatched to any gene: 11. Germline V gives CDR1 MNHNY, CDR2 SVGAGI (reference sequence). The CDR3 runs 16 residues. Broader study findings: Sequencing depth was a factor that was expected to affect clonotype sharing among donors.

Deep-level settings were used for running the assay. PCR replicates performed on unsorted PBMC used roughly 300 ng DNA, 25,000 to 35,000 T cell genomes. Unsorted PBMC DNA sequencing spanned ten immunoSEQ deep assay plates. This table comes from immunoSEQ multiplex PCR, and its TCRdb copy is limited to in-frame clones, with some not included. The sample consists of about 470,000 clones, about four fifths of them appearing once. With regard to this clone: Its antigen is not known.

The chain is built from TRBV6-6 and TRBJ2-1, with 7 bases identical to TRBD2. The receptor was derived from a woman between 35 and 50 years old in good health. Some clones in this sample may be carry-over from other donors' samples. The sequencing input was PBMCs. In DNA form, the CDR3 reads TGTGCCAGCAGTAGCCATAGCGGGCGTCCTTACAATGAGCAGTTCTTC. Translation: CASSSHSGRPYNEQFF.